A single sample gave rise to the 23 T cell receptor beta chains below, sequenced in a study of human T cells and chemical hapten exposure. Described time point: patch test 1, 2 weeks after DPC sensitization. Sample treatment: therapeutic diphenylcyclopropenone sensitization with weekly scalp DPC. TCRdb analysed the RACE reads with MiXCR anew, one entry per CDR3 protein. Here the sample spans under 150,000 distinct CDR3 sequences, about an eighth being singletons. This sample comprised whole blood, obtained in connection with sensitization to the hapten diphenylcyclopropenone (DPC). These receptors were obtained from a woman aged 45-65 years with alopecia areata. Some clones in this sample may be carry-over from other donors' samples.

The table lists this clonotype with many counts. The rearrangement links TRBV12-3 or TRBV12-4 to TRBJ2-2, with 9 bases identical to TRBD1. The CDR3 has 15 residues. The J segment lost 8 bases and the V segment lost 6 bases, leaving 10 bases of the junction unmatched. CDR3 sequence: CASRTGQGVQGELFF. The DNA for the CDR3 is TGTGCCAGCAGAACGGGACAGGGCGTTCAAGGGGAGCTGTTTTTT.

J is TRBJ2-3 and V is TRBV4-3; D ambiguous. The V gene lost 1 base and the J gene lost 5 bases, with 4 bases spanning the gap. The CDR3 length is 12 residues. The germline V gene encodes CDR1 LGHNA and CDR2 YSLEER. CDR3 nucleotide sequence: TGCGCCAGCAGCCAAGCCGGAGATACGCAGTATTTT. Residues: CASSQAGDTQYF.

CDR3 nucleotide sequence: TGTGCCAGCAGCTTGACAGGGGATTCCTACAATGAGCAGTTCTTC. The encoded protein is CASSLTGDSYNEQFF. The rearrangement joins TRBV7-2 to TRBJ2-1, with 8 bases identical to TRBD1. Unmatched junction bases numbered 2, after V lost 3 bases and J lost 1 base. CDR1 is SGHTA and CDR2 is FQGNSA in the germline V gene. The CDR3 contains 15 residues. The whole variable domain, remainder taken from reference TRBV7-2 and TRBJ2-1, is GAGVSQSPSNKVTEKGKDVELRCDPISGHTALYWYRQSLGQGLEFLIYFQGNSAPDKSGLPSDRFSAERTGGSVSTLTIQRTQQEDSAVYLCASSLTGDSYNEQFFGPGTRLTVL.

This clonotype was seen only once. A much more abundant neighbour one base away suggests this may be a read error. V and J are TRBV6-2 or TRBV6-3 and TRBJ2-3; 9 nucleotides align to TRBD2. This CDR3 is 14 amino acids long. Germline lookup yields CDR1 MNHEY and CDR2 SVGEGT. J was trimmed by 4 bases and V by 8 bases; bases with no gene match: 7. The CDR3: CASGSSGGPDTQYF. The CDR3 coding sequence is TGTGCCAGCGGGTCCAGCGGGGGGCCAGATACGCAGTATTTT.

The chain is built from TRBV12-3 or TRBV12-4 and TRBJ2-4; 8 bases align to TRBD1. V lost 6 bases, J lost 0 bases, and 10 bases stayed unmatched. CDR3 size: 17 residues. CDR3 residues: CASSLQTGAVAKNIQYF. In DNA form, the CDR3 reads TGTGCCAGCAGCCTTCAGACAGGGGCGGTAGCCAAAAACATTCAGTACTTC.

The sample holds many counts of this clonotype. V usage is TRBV7-2 and J usage is TRBJ1-1, with D maybe TRBD1 (5 bases). This CDR3 has 12 amino acids. Trimming cost V 5 bases and J 10 bases, with 14 bases left between them. Germline values: CDR1 SGHTA, CDR2 FQGNSA. The DNA of the CDR3 is TGTGCCAGCAGCCCTGTTCAGGGAGGAGCTTTCTTT. Translated: CASSPVQGGAFF.

The genes are TRBV4-1 and TRBJ1-6, with unresolved D. The germline V gene has CDR1 MGHRA and CDR2 YSYEKL. The germline V and J ends were trimmed by 5 bases and 8 bases, with 10 bases remaining between them. The CDR3 length is 13 residues. The DNA for the CDR3 is TGCGCCAGCAGCGCGTCGAAGGATTCACCCCTCCACTTT. Its protein is CASSASKDSPLHF.

This clonotype occurred many times. V is TRBV28 and J is TRBJ1-1; no clear D. CDR1 MDHEN and CDR2 SYDVKM come from the germline V gene. This CDR3 comprises 14 residues. Trimming cost V 2 bases and J 2 bases, with 9 bases left between them. In DNA form, the CDR3 reads TGTGCCAGCAGTTTACCCACGGACAACACTGAAGCTTTCTTT. Translating it yields CASSLPTDNTEAFF.

The CDR3, as DNA: TGCGCCAGCAGCTTTAGACTTAACTATGGCTACACCTTC. Translating it yields CASSFRLNYGYTF. This chain connects TRBV5-1 to TRBJ1-2; no definite D call. Germline CDR1 and CDR2: SGHRS and YFSETQ. The CDR3 is 13 amino acids. V lost 2 bases and J lost 1, with 6 bases in between.

This clonotype was seen at least ten times. CDR3 DNA sequence: TGCAGCGTTGTAAGGGAGATGAACACTGAAGCTTTCTTT. Protein sequence: CSVVREMNTEAFF. The genes are TRBV29-1 and TRBJ1-1, with D hard to call. V gave up 4 bases and J gave up 0 bases, with 9 bases separating them. Germline V gene sequence: CDR1 SQVTM, CDR2 ANQGSEA. This CDR3 contains 13 residues.

In this sample, this clonotype turned up many times. For the CDR3, the DNA is TGTGCCAGCAGCCGAGGCACAGGGTGGAATCAGCCCCAGCATTTT. Translating gives CASSRGTGWNQPQHF. The chain has TRBV12-3 or TRBV12-4 and TRBJ1-5, with TRBD1 as a possible D gene (6 bases). Trimming took off 6 bases at V and 4 bases at J, with 16 bases between the two ends. The CDR3 runs to 15 residues.

The V gene is TRBV28, the J gene TRBJ1-5, with unresolved D. Germline-derived CDR1 and CDR2 are MDHEN and SYDVKM. The CDR3 has 14 amino acids. V lost 8 bases to trimming and J lost 3 bases, with 14 bases between them. The DNA for the CDR3 is TGTGCCAGCGCCCTCGCAGTGCCCAATCAGCCCCAGCATTTT. This codes for CASALAVPNQPQHF.

The rearrangement uses TRBV18 and TRBJ2-1; TRBD2 matches 11 bases. The CDR3 totals 15 residues. Germline trimming cut 6 bases from V and 5 bases from J; bases unmatched to any gene: 6. The germline V gene has CDR1 KGHSH and CDR2 LQKENI. CDR3 residues: CASSSPSGGNNEQFF. In DNA, the CDR3 is TGTGCCAGCTCTTCCCCTAGCGGGGGGAACAATGAGCAGTTCTTC.

This clonotype turned up a few times. The J gene is TRBJ1-1, the V gene TRBV29-1; D is unclear. This CDR3 is built from 15 residues. Germline CDR1 reads SQVTM; CDR2 reads ANQGSEA. The V gene lost 4 bases and the J gene lost 4 bases, with 19 bases spanning the gap. CDR3 residues: CSVAYIGRVGTEAFF. CDR3 in DNA: TGCAGCGTTGCTTATATTGGGAGGGTGGGCACTGAAGCTTTCTTT.

The chain uses TRBV28 and TRBJ1-1; D uncertain. The length of the CDR3 is 12 residues. CDR1 is MDHEN and CDR2 is SYDVKM in the germline V gene. The V and J ends lost 3 bases and 11 bases respectively, with 13 bases between them. The DNA of the CDR3 is TGTGCCAGCAGTTTGGTCGGTGAGCTGGCTTTCTTT. Encoded protein: CASSLVGELAFF.

This clonotype was detected a few times. The chain joins TRBV7-2 to TRBJ2-3, with D unclear. This CDR3 has 15 residues. V was pared by 0 bases and J by 3 bases, with 10 bases between. Germline V lookup: CDR1 SGHTA, CDR2 FQGNSA. CDR3 in amino acids: CASSLASRQTDTQYF. The CDR3 nucleotides are TGTGCCAGCAGCTTAGCCTCCCGGCAGACAGATACGCAGTATTTT.

This clonotype was seen repeatedly, ten times or more. V is TRBV29-1 and J is TRBJ2-5, with TRBD1 matching over 7 bases. V trimming: 1 base; J trimming: 5 bases; junction bases outside the gene matches: 7. This CDR3 spans 14 amino acids. Germline V gene lookup returns CDR1 SQVTM and CDR2 ANQGSEA. The CDR3 DNA reads as TGCAGCGTTGAAGGAGCGAGGGGGCGCGAGACCCAGTACTTC. Translation gives CSVEGARGRETQYF.

The chain couples TRBV7-6 to TRBJ2-5, with D perhaps TRBD1 or TRBD2 (5 bases each). Germline V lookup: CDR1 SGHVS, CDR2 FNYEAQ. V was clipped by 3 bases and J by 1 base, with 15 bases between them. CDR3 length: 16 residues. The CDR3: CASSFAPGTAQETQYF. DNA for the CDR3: TGTGCCAGCAGCTTTGCGCCCGGGACGGCCCAAGAGACCCAGTACTTC.

As regards this clonotype: A much larger clone is a single base away; this may be a read error. The CDR3 reads CASNKGEWAADTQYF. Written as DNA, the CDR3 is TGTGCCAGCAACAAAGGGGAATGGGCGGCAGATACGCAGTATTTT. The chain has TRBV5-6 and TRBJ2-3; D perhaps matches TRBD1 (5 bases). Germline V CDR1 and CDR2: SGHDT, YYEEEE. Trimming took 6 bases from V and 4 from J, leaving 18 bases between them. The CDR3 contains 15 residues.

This clonotype occurred a few times. The chain uses TRBV11-2 and TRBJ2-5; unclear D gene. The CDR3 spans 14 residues. V dropped 1 base and J dropped 5 bases, with 11 bases sitting between them. The V gene's germline CDR1 is SGHAT and CDR2 FQNNGV. The CDR3 sequence is CASSLGPDGETQYF. Here the CDR3 DNA reads TGTGCCAGCAGCTTAGGGCCGGACGGGGAGACCCAGTACTTC. The complete variable domain, with remaining parts taken from reference TRBV11-2 and TRBJ2-5, reads EAGVAQSPRYKIIEKRQSVAFWCNPISGHATLYWYQQILGQGPKLLIQFQNNGVVDDSQLPKDRFSAERLKGVDSTLKIQPAKLEDSAVYLCASSLGPDGETQYFGPGTRLLVL.

This clonotype was seen a handful of times. The germline gene is not matched at one end of the junction; a read error may be the cause. The V call is TRBV7-9, the J call TRBJ1-5; a possible D gene is TRBD1 (6 bases). The CDR3 is 14 residues long. Germline V gene lookup returns CDR1 SEHNR and CDR2 FQNEAQ (reference sequence). CDR3 amino acids: CASSVAGVNQPQHF. In nucleotides, the CDR3 is TGCGCCAGCAGCGTCGCAGGGGTTAATCAGCCCCAGCATTTT.

This clonotype was detected a few times. The rearrangement uses TRBV29-1 and TRBJ2-2; 8 bases map to TRBD2. The V and J ends lost 6 bases and 3 bases, in that order; junction bases with no gene match: 6. CDR1 is SQVTM and CDR2 is ANQGSEA in the germline V gene. The CDR3 spans 14 residues. The CDR3 loop reads CSVKREPDTGELFF. Here the CDR3 DNA reads TGCAGCGTAAAGCGGGAGCCGGACACCGGGGAGCTGTTTTTT.

This clonotype came up many times. The chain joins TRBV10-3 to TRBJ2-2, with D possibly matching TRBD1 (6 bases). The CDR3 consists of 15 residues. V was shortened by 2 bases and J by 4 bases, with 11 bases between the two germline ends. From germline, CDR1 is ENHRY and CDR2 SYGVKD. The CDR3, as DNA: TGTGCCATCAGTGAGCCGGGACATCTCACCGGGGAGCTGTTTTTT. The encoded protein is CAISEPGHLTGELFF.